The clone carrying this TCR beta chain was seen just once. The DNA is left out, because the CDR3 cannot be placed on it with certainty; the CDR3 is given as TCRdb lists it. For the second PCR, which ran for 7 to 11 cycles, a sample-barcoded 5' primer and a J-beta primer mix were used. TCRdb called the 5' RACE reads again in MiXCR, with one record for every CDR3 protein. This sample has just over 800,000 distinct CDR3 sequences, with around two thirds found just once. This entry belongs to a study of blood T cells in healthy people across ages. The CDR3 length is 17 residues, termini included. This receptor was identified in a man aged 25-40 years in good health. The chain couples TRBV21-1 to TRBJ2-2; TRBD2 is the table's D call and was not checked against the DNA. TRBV21-1 is flagged as a pseudogene. Sequencing input: blood. This CDR3 reads CASSKDVGGGNTGELFF.